This passage covers 9 T cell receptor beta chains from one sample sequenced in a study of blood T cell repertoires in COVID-19. Generated by immunoSEQ multiplex PCR, the TCRdb table keeps only in-frame clones and is missing some. This table has around 83,000 clones, around 90% appearing once. Sequenced sample: peripheral blood. The receptor set was obtained from a man older than 75 with active or convalescent COVID-19.

The genes are TRBV11-2 and TRBJ1-6, with D perhaps TRBD1 (5 bases). Per germline, CDR1 SGHAT and CDR2 FQNNGV. Trimming pared 1 base from V and 6 bases from J, leaving 10 bases between. This CDR3 is built from 15 residues. The CDR3, as DNA: TGTGCCAGCAGCTTAGGGGGGGTTTTTAATTCACCCCTCCACTTT. Translating gives CASSLGGVFNSPLHF.

This clone has only a few counts. For the CDR3, the DNA is TGTGCCACCAGCAGAGATCCAGGGGGCGGGAATCAGCCCCAGCATTTT. This encodes CATSRDPGGGNQPQHF. This rearrangement joins TRBV15 to TRBJ1-5; 8 bases are a match to TRBD1. With V trimmed by 0 bases and J by 4 bases, 5 bases remained unmatched. Germline values: CDR1 LNHNV, CDR2 YYDKDF (reference sequence). This CDR3 spans 16 amino acids.

The chain links TRBV6-6 to TRBJ1-5; 7 bases map to TRBD1. The germline CDR1 and CDR2 sequences are MNHNY and SVGAGI (reference sequence). There are 16 residues in the CDR3. Losses at the gene ends were 4 bases for V and 7 bases for J; bases not matched to a gene: 13. The CDR3 region is CASSFQFQGEGQPQHF. The CDR3, as DNA: TGTGCCAGCAGTTTCCAATTTCAGGGGGAAGGACAGCCCCAGCATTTT.

This clone was seen once. This chain uses TRBV11-3 with TRBJ2-3, with 8 bases that match TRBD1. V lost 5 bases, J lost 1 base, and 5 bases stayed unmatched. The germline V gene has CDR1 SGHNT and CDR2 YENEEA. This CDR3 is built from 15 residues. CDR3 in DNA: TGTGCCAGCAGCGGAGAGACAGGGGGCACAGATACGCAGTATTTT. Encoded protein: CASSGETGGTDTQYF.

The chain joins TRBV27 to TRBJ2-5; maybe TRBD1 (6 bases). This CDR3 contains 13 residues. CDR1 and CDR2 (germline): MNHEY, SMNVEV (reference sequence). Trimming pared 6 bases from V and 2 bases from J, leaving 10 bases between. The CDR3 spells CASSTTGQETQYF. The CDR3 region has the DNA TGTGCCAGCAGCACGACAGGTCAAGAGACCCAGTACTTC.

V gene TRBV5-1 combines with J gene TRBJ1-3, with a tentative D call TRBD1 (6 bases). Trimming removed 3 bases at V and 2 bases at J, with 9 bases between. CDR3 size: 14 residues. Germline CDR1 SGHRS, CDR2 YFSETQ. The CDR3 here is CASSSQGPGNTIYF. The CDR3 nucleotides are TGCGCCAGCAGCTCACAGGGACCTGGAAACACCATATATTTT.

J is TRBJ1-2 and V is TRBV10-2; perhaps TRBD1 as D (5 bases). From germline, CDR1 is WSHSY and CDR2 SAAADI. V was pared by 2 bases and J by 2 bases, with 12 bases between. The CDR3 runs 15 residues. The DNA of the CDR3 is TGCGCCAGCAGTGAGCAACGGGACTTAAACTATGGCTACACCTTC. Its translation: CASSEQRDLNYGYTF.

This chain uses TRBV29-1 with TRBJ2-5; TRBD2 might be the D (6 bases). The CDR3 runs 11 residues. Germline loops: CDR1 SQVTM, CDR2 ANQGSEA. Trimming removed 4 bases at V and 5 bases at J, with 8 bases between. The CDR3 DNA reads TGCAGCGTTGCGGGGGTCGAGACCCAGTACTTC. Translation: CSVAGVETQYF. Together with reference TRBV29-1 and TRBJ2-5, the CDR3 gives the full variable domain: SAVISQKPSRDICQRGTSLTIQCQVDSQVTMMFWYRQQPGQSLTLIATANQGSEATYESGFVIDKFPISRPNLTFSTLTVSNMSPEDSSIYLCSVAGVETQYFGPGTRLLVL.

The rearrangement links TRBV6-4 to TRBJ1-2; 8 bases are shared with TRBD1. Germline assignment: CDR1 MRHNA and CDR2 SNTAGT. This CDR3 comprises 14 residues. J was trimmed by 6 bases and V by 5 bases; bases with no gene match: 8. This CDR3 reads CASSLGQGGDGYTF. The CDR3 bases are TGTGCCAGCAGTCTCGGACAGGGAGGGGATGGCTACACCTTC.